This TCR beta chain was sequenced during a study of T-cell memory formation after mild COVID-19. TCRdb analysed the 5' RACE reads with MiXCR anew, one entry per CDR3 protein. The data show hundreds of thousands of distinct CDR3 sequences, under 20% seen once. This clonotype was found a few times. Germline values: CDR1 SGHVS, CDR2 FNYEAQ. The J segment lost 2 bases and the V segment lost 4 bases, leaving 9 bases of the junction unmatched. The CDR3 spans 18 residues. This chain links TRBV7-6 with TRBJ2-2; TRBD2 matches at 11 bases. This TCR came from an adult woman who had mild COVID-19 (a few samples of this study predate the infection). Cell type and time point are not known. What was sequenced was PBMCs or a T cell subset sorted from them (not recorded which). In DNA, the CDR3 is TGTGCCAGCAGCTCACGACTAGCGGGGCGAGACAACACCGGGGAGCTGTTTTTT. This translates into CASSSRLAGRDNTGELFF.